This T cell receptor beta chain stems from a study of blood T cell repertoires in COVID-19. Turning to the study itself: Sources were T cells, B-cell-depleted T cells, or PBMCs; the material itself was cDNA or gDNA.

The V gene's germline CDR1 is SQVTM and CDR2 ANQGSEA. The CDR3 length is 15 residues. After removal of 1 base from V and 7 bases from J, the junction contained 12 bases not matched to a gene. Using immunoSEQ multiplex PCR, the repertoire was profiled, and TCRdb retains in-frame clones only, with some absent. Of hundreds of thousands of clones listed, under 90% were seen once; the top ten hold approximately 3.8%. The clonotype was recovered from a woman older than 75 with acute or convalescent COVID-19. The sequenced material came from peripheral blood. This chain links TRBV29-1 with TRBJ1-2; 7 bases line up with TRBD1. The CDR3 DNA is TGCAGCGTTGAAGGAACAGGGGCTTACGGGGGTGGCTACACCTTC. Protein sequence: CSVEGTGAYGGGYTF. Supplemented by reference TRBV29-1 and TRBJ1-2, the full variable domain reads SAVISQKPSRDICQRGTSLTIQCQVDSQVTMMFWYRQQPGQSLTLIATANQGSEATYESGFVIDKFPISRPNLTFSTLTVSNMSPEDSSIYLCSVEGTGAYGGGYTFGSGTRLTVV.